This T cell receptor beta chain was sequenced in a study of metastatic and nonmetastatic thyroid tumors. Every patient underwent thyroid surgery untreated. V lost 0 bases and J lost 1, with 0 bases in between. CDR3 size: 12 residues. Per the germline V gene, CDR1 is LNHNV and CDR2 is YYDKDF (reference sequence). Via MiXCR, TCRdb re-called the PCR reads. The sample includes 15,000 to 20,000 clones, over 20% seen only once; the top ten take 8.5% to 12%. This TCR was recovered from a female donor with papillary thyroid cancer or a benign thyroid nodule (not recorded which). Some clones in this sample may be carry-over from other donors' samples. The specimen sequenced was adjacent normal tissue. The chain links TRBV15 to TRBJ1-2, with D hard to call. CDR3 amino acids: CATSRDNYGYTF. As DNA, the CDR3 is TGTGCCACCAGCAGAGATAACTATGGCTACACCTTC.